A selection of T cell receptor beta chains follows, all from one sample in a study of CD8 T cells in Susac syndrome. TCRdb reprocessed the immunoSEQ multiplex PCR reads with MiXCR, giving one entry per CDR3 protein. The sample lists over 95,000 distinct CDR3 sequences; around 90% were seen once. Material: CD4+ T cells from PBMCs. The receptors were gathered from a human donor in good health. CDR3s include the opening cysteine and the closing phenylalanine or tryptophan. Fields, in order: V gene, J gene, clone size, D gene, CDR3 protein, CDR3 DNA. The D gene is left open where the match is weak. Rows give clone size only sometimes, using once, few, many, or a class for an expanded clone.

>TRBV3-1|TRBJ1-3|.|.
CASSPSGTDRNTIYF
TGTGCCAGCAGCCCGTCCGGGACGGACAGAAACACCATATATTTT
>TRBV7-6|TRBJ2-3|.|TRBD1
CASSLGQGARTDTQYF
TGTGCCAGCAGCTTAGGACAGGGGGCGCGCACAGATACGCAGTATTTT
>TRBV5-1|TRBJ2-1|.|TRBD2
CASSAPGLAGFLSYNEQFF
TGCGCCAGCAGCGCGCCGGGACTAGCGGGCTTTCTCTCCTACAATGAGCAGTTCTTC
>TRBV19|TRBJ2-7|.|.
CASSIGGLQFYEQYF
TGTGCCAGTAGTATTGGTGGACTCCAATTCTACGAGCAGTACTTC
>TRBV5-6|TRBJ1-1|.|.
CASSLRTASGTEAFF
TGTGCCAGCAGCTTGAGGACAGCCTCGGGGACTGAAGCTTTCTTT
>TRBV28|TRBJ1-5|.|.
CASSPQGKPQHF
TGTGCCAGCAGTCCCCAGGGCAAGCCCCAGCATTTT
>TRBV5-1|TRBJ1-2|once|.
CASSSDRSNYGYTF
TGCGCCAGCAGCTCGGACAGATCGAACTATGGCTACACCTTC
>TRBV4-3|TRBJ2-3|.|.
CASSQAPLTDTQYF
TGCGCCAGCAGCCAGGCCCCCCTAACAGATACGCAGTATTTT
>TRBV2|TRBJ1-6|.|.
CASSRDLSSPLHF
TGTGCCAGCAGCCGGGACTTGTCCTCACCCCTCCACTTT
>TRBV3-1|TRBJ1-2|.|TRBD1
CASSPRTGGKGHYGYTF
TGTGCCAGCAGCCCACGGACAGGGGGAAAAGGGCACTATGGCTACACCTTC
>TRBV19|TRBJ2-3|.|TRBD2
CASSIDRGEQYTQYF
TGTGCCAGTAGTATAGATCGGGGGGAACAGTATACGCAGTATTTT
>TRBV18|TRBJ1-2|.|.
CASSPTAPGYGYTF
TGTGCCAGCTCACCCACAGCTCCGGGCTATGGCTACACCTTC
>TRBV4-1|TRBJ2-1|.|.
CASSPPPGLAAEEQFF
TGCGCCAGCAGCCCCCCCCCGGGACTCGCCGCCGAGGAGCAGTTCTTC
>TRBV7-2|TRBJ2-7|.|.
CASSAHEGNEQYF
TGTGCCAGCAGCGCTCACGAGGGTAACGAGCAGTACTTC
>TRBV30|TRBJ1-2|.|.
CAWSVAGRGDYGYTF
TGTGCCTGGAGTGTGGCGGGCAGGGGAGACTATGGCTACACCTTC
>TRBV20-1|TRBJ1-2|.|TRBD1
CSAPPEQGADYGYTF
TGCAGTGCTCCGCCCGAACAGGGGGCTGACTATGGCTACACCTTC
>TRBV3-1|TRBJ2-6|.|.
CASSQHRTSGANVLTF
TGTGCCAGCAGCCAACATCGGACGTCGGGGGCCAACGTCCTGACTTTC
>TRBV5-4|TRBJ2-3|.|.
CASSSAADTQYF
TGTGCCAGCAGCTCGGCAGCAGATACGCAGTATTTT
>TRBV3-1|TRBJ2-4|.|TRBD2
CASSQVSGLAKNIQYF
TGTGCCAGCAGCCAAGTTAGCGGGTTAGCCAAAAACATTCAGTACTTC
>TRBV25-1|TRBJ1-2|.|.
CASSEGGRLYGYTF
TGTGCCAGCAGTGAAGGGGGGCGCCTCTATGGCTACACCTTC
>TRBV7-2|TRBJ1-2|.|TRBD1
CASSPGQANYGYTF
TGTGCCAGCAGCCCCGGACAGGCTAACTATGGCTACACCTTC
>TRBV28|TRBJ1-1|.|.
CATIRGAEAFF
TGTGCCACTATTAGGGGGGCTGAAGCTTTCTTT
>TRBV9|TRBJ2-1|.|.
CASSPPSLENEQFF
TGTGCCAGCAGCCCCCCTAGCCTTGAGAATGAGCAGTTCTTC
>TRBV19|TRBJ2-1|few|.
CASSRGSSYNEQFF
TGTGCCAGTAGTCGGGGGAGCTCCTACAATGAGCAGTTCTTC
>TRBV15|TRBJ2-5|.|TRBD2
CATSRVLREDQETQYF
TGTGCCACCAGCAGAGTCCTGCGGGAGGACCAAGAGACCCAGTACTTC
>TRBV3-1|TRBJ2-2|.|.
CASSNRRATTGELFF
TGTGCCAGCTCGAACCGGAGGGCCACAACCGGGGAGCTGTTTTTT
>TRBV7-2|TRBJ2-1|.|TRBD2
CASSLTSGRAYNEQFF
TGTGCCAGCAGTCTTACTAGCGGGAGGGCCTACAATGAGCAGTTCTTC
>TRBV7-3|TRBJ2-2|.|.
CASSLKRGTGELFF
TGTGCCAGCAGCTTAAAGAGGGGCACCGGGGAGCTGTTTTTT
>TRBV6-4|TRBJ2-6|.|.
CASSGDPGANVLTF
TGTGCCAGCAGTGGAGACCCTGGGGCCAACGTCCTGACTTTC
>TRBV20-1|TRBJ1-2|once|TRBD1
CSAARMEGAANYGYTF
TGCAGTGCTGCCCGAATGGAGGGGGCCGCTAACTATGGCTACACCTTC
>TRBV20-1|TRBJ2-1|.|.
CSARDLNEQFF
TGCAGTGCTAGAGATCTAAATGAGCAGTTCTTC
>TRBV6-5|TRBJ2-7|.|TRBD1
CASSYTDRGRNEQYF
TGTGCCAGCAGTTACACCGACAGGGGCAGGAACGAGCAGTACTTC
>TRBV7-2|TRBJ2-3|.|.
CASSLLRTDTQYF
TGTGCCAGCAGCCTACTACGCACAGATACGCAGTATTTT
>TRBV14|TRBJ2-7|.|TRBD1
CASSQGSYRGSSYEQYF
TGTGCCAGCAGCCAAGGGTCATACAGGGGGAGCTCCTACGAGCAGTACTTC
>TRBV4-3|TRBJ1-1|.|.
CASSQEALPNTEAFF
TGCGCCAGCAGCCAAGAAGCGCTACCGAACACTGAAGCTTTCTTT
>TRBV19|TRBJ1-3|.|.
CATSGYSGNTIYF
TGTGCCACCTCGGGGTACTCTGGAAACACCATATATTTT
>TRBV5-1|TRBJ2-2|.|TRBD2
CASSTSGGSTGELFF
TGCGCCAGCAGCACGAGCGGGGGGAGCACCGGGGAGCTGTTTTTT
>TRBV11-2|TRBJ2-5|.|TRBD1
CASSLPPFRDRGQTQYF
TGTGCCAGCAGCTTACCTCCTTTTCGGGACAGGGGCCAGACCCAGTACTTC
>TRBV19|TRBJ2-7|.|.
CASSYGGSSYEQYF
TGTGCCAGTAGTTACGGAGGGTCCTCCTACGAGCAGTACTTC
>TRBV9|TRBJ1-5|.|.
CASSVVPNQPQHF
TGTGCCAGCAGCGTAGTCCCTAATCAGCCCCAGCATTTT
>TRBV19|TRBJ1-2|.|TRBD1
CASSIDRGDGYTF
TGTGCCAGTAGTATCGACAGGGGCGATGGCTACACCTTC
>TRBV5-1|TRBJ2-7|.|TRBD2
CASCRSGGGYEQYF
TGCGCCTCCTGCCGGTCGGGAGGAGGCTACGAGCAGTACTTC
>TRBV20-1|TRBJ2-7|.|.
CSVVGGPREQYF
TGCAGTGTCGTCGGGGGGCCCCGCGAGCAGTACTTC
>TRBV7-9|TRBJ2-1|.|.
CASSARGGAYNEQFF
TGTGCCAGCAGCGCCCGTGGTGGGGCGTACAATGAGCAGTTCTTC
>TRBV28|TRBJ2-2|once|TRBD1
CASSLHGQGNTGELFF
TGTGCCAGCAGTTTACACGGACAGGGGAACACCGGGGAGCTGTTTTTT
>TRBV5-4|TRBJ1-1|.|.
CASSSSVNTEAFF
TGTGCCAGCAGCTCCTCAGTGAACACTGAAGCTTTCTTT
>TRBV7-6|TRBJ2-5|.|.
CASSLTQGLGETQYF
TGTGCCAGCAGCTTAACACAGGGCCTCGGGGAGACCCAGTACTTC
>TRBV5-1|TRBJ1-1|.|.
CASTPTPPGASEAFF
TGCGCCAGCACCCCCACCCCCCCGGGGGCAAGTGAAGCTTTCTTT
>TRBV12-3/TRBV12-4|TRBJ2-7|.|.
CASSFETLMVPGQRRSSYEQYF
TGTGCCAGCAGTTTCGAAACCTTGATGGTCCCAGGTCAGCGCCGCAGCTCCTACGAGCAGTACTTC